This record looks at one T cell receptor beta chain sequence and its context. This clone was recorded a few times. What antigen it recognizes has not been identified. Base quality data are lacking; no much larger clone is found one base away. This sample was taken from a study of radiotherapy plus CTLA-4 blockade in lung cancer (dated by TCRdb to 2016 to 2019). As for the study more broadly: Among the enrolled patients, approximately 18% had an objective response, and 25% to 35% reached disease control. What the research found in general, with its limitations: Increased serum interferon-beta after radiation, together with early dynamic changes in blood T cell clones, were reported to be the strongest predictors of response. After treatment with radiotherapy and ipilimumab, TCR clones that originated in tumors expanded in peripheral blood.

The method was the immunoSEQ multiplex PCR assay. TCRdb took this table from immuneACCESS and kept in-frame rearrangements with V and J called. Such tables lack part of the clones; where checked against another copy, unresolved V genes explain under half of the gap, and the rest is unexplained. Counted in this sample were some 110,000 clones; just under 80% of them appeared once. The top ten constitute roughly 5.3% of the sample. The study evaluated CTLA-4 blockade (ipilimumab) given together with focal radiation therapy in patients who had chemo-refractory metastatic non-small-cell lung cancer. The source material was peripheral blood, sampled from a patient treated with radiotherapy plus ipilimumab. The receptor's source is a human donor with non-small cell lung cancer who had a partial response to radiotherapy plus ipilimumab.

The nucleotide sequence is TGCGCCAGCAGTGACAACAGGGCTGGAAACACCATATATTTT. It translates as CASSDNRAGNTIYF. This receptor chain uses TRBV10-1 and TRBJ1-3; TRBD1 is perhaps the D gene, given 6 matching bases. From a lookup of the germline V gene (reference sequence), CDR1 and CDR2 are WNHNN and SYGVQD. The junction carries 8 bases between V and J, which are trimmed by 3 bases and 2 bases respectively. The CDR3 runs 14 residues from the cysteine to the phenylalanine. Only the CDR3 part of the read is kept: 42 bases, read in frame from the first base.